This entry lists 29 T cell receptor beta chains sequenced from one sample in a study of CD8+CD57+ T cells in acquired aplastic anemia. CDR3 and TCR beta VDJ profiling relied on genomic DNA as the template. Via MiXCR, TCRdb re-called the reads, giving one row per CDR3 protein. This table has 180,000 or so distinct CDR3 sequences, about 47% appearing once. The sample comprised sorted CD4+, CD8+, or CD8+CD57+ T cells (not recorded which) from PBMCs. All receptors derive from a human donor in good health.

This clonotype was seen ten or more times. The chain recombines TRBV20-1 with TRBJ1-2, with D uncertain. In germline, CDR1 is DFQATT, CDR2 SNEGSKA (reference sequence). V lost 3 bases to trimming and J lost 3 bases, with 11 bases between them. The CDR3 is made up of 13 amino acids. Written as DNA, the CDR3 is TGCAGTGCTAGGGATGACACCCACTATGGCTACACCTTC. Its translation is CSARDDTHYGYTF.

This clonotype has ten or more counts. This chain uses TRBV20-1 with TRBJ2-1, with TRBD2 identical over 8 bases. Trimming removed 4 bases from V and 6 bases from J; junction bases left unmatched: 11. CDR3 length equals 15 residues. Germline-derived CDR1 and CDR2 are DFQATT and SNEGSKA (reference sequence). This chain's CDR3 is CSAITTGGPSNEQFF. The CDR3 bases are TGCAGTGCTATAACGACGGGAGGGCCTAGCAATGAGCAGTTCTTC.

The rearrangement joins TRBV7-2 to TRBJ2-7, with TRBD1 matching 7 bases. V shed 5 bases, J shed 3 bases, and the junction held 10 bases outside the gene matches. CDR1 and CDR2 (germline): SGHTA, FQGNSA. The CDR3 consists of 15 residues. The CDR3, as DNA: TGTGCCAGCAGCGTCACGGGACAGCCAGGCTACGAGCAGTACTTC. This gives the protein CASSVTGQPGYEQYF.

The rearrangement joins TRBV6-2 or TRBV6-3 to TRBJ2-3, with 9 bases identical to TRBD1. CDR3 length: 14 residues. The V gene end was trimmed by 8 bases and the J gene end by 1 base; junction bases not matched to a gene: 4. Germline assignment: CDR1 MNHEY and CDR2 SVGEGT. The CDR3 is CASLRDRGTDTQYF. For the CDR3, the DNA is TGTGCCAGCCTCCGGGACAGGGGCACAGATACGCAGTATTTT.

In DNA form, the CDR3 reads TGTGCCAGCAGCCAAGGACTTCGTGCAGGCGAGCAGTACTTC. Amino acid sequence: CASSQGLRAGEQYF. The chain employs TRBV4-2 and TRBJ2-7; D gene unclear. This CDR3 comprises 14 residues. Germline lookup yields CDR1 LGHNA and CDR2 YNFKEQ. The germline V and J ends were trimmed by 1 base and 6 bases, with 13 bases remaining between them.

This clonotype was seen many times. The chain links TRBV6-1 to TRBJ1-6; tentatively, D is TRBD1 (6 bases). This CDR3 is 13 amino acids long. The germline V and J ends were trimmed by 5 bases and 9 bases, with 11 bases remaining between them. Germline values: CDR1 MNHNS, CDR2 SASEGT. CDR3 in amino acids: CASSRGQLSPLHF. The DNA for the CDR3 is TGTGCCAGCAGTCGGGGACAACTTTCACCCCTCCACTTT.

This clonotype was seen at least ten times. This chain uses TRBV5-1 with TRBJ2-7; 9 nucleotides match TRBD1. Germline lookup yields CDR1 SGHRS and CDR2 YFSETQ. V gave up 0 bases and J gave up 4 bases; unmatched junction bases: 8. The CDR3 has 16 residues. CDR3 DNA: TGCGCCAGCAGCTTGGCCTGGACAGGGGTAGTTTACGAGCAGTACTTC. It specifies CASSLAWTGVVYEQYF.

This clonotype showed up just a few times. V usage is TRBV29-1 and J usage is TRBJ2-7; D is unclear. Germline lookup yields CDR1 SQVTM and CDR2 ANQGSEA. Trimming took 4 bases from V and 7 from J, leaving 11 bases between them. The CDR3 runs to 11 residues. The CDR3 region has the DNA TGCAGCGTTGTGGTTAGAGAAGAGCAGTACTTC. Its translation: CSVVVREEQYF.

There are a few counts of this clonotype. The rearrangement joins TRBV30 to TRBJ1-1; D is uncertain. Germline V gene sequence: CDR1 GTSNPN, CDR2 SVGIG (reference sequence). This CDR3 comprises 11 residues. V was trimmed by 4 bases and J by 2 bases, leaving 5 bases between them. The chain's CDR3 is CAWMVNTEAFF. In DNA form, the CDR3 reads TGTGCCTGGATGGTTAACACTGAAGCTTTCTTT.

This clonotype was found a few times. The rearrangement uses TRBV29-1 and TRBJ1-1; D unresolved. This CDR3 region has 13 residues. The V gene lost 7 bases and the J gene lost 1 base, with 13 bases spanning the gap. The germline V gene has CDR1 SQVTM and CDR2 ANQGSEA. CDR3 amino acids: CSGTRGRNTEAFF. The CDR3 bases are TGCAGCGGAACGAGAGGGCGGAACACTGAAGCTTTCTTT.

Regarding this clonotype: This may arise from a read error, as a much more abundant clone is one base away. This rearrangement joins TRBV10-3 to TRBJ1-2, with TRBD1 matching 12 bases. The CDR3 contains 15 residues. Germline assignment: CDR1 ENHRY and CDR2 SYGVKD. The CDR3 loop reads CASSDRDRGQFSYTF. In nucleotides, the CDR3 is TGTGCCAGCAGTGACCGGGACAGGGGGCAGTTTAGCTACACCTTC.

The table lists this clonotype with a few counts. The J gene is TRBJ2-5, the V gene TRBV7-3, with no clear D. Between the trimmed V and J ends, which lost 0 bases and 1 base, there was a span of 6 bases. Germline loops: CDR1 SGHTA, CDR2 FQGTGA. The CDR3 is 14 amino acids. CDR3 amino acids: CASSLTPAQETQYF. In DNA, the CDR3 is TGTGCCAGCAGCTTAACGCCAGCCCAAGAGACCCAGTACTTC.

The chain couples TRBV15 to TRBJ2-1, with TRBD2 matching over 12 bases. The ends lost 0 bases at V and 15 bases at J; junction bases unmatched: 3. The germline CDR1 and CDR2 sequences are LNHNV and YYDKDF (reference sequence). The CDR3 has 13 residues. CDR3 coding DNA: TGTGCCACCAGCAGAGAACTAGCGGGAGGACCGTTCTTC. It translates to CATSRELAGGPFF.

The gene calls are TRBV28 and TRBJ2-7, with 9 bases matching TRBD2. The germline V gene has CDR1 MDHEN and CDR2 SYDVKM. The trim removed 3 bases at V and 3 bases at J, leaving 15 bases unmatched. The CDR3 length is 18 residues. CDR3 DNA sequence: TGTGCCAGCAGTTTTTACAGGGTACAAGCGGGAGGTAACTACGAGCAGTACTTC. Its protein is CASSFYRVQAGGNYEQYF.

This sequence joins TRBV24-1 and TRBJ1-5; possible D gene TRBD1, 5 bases. V dropped 3 bases and J dropped 7 bases, with 9 bases sitting between them. The length of the CDR3 is 13 residues. CDR1 and CDR2 from the germline V gene are KGHDR and SFDVKD. CDR3 residues: CATSDTGFQPQHF. CDR3 nucleotides: TGTGCCACCAGTGATACAGGTTTCCAGCCCCAGCATTTT.

This chain links TRBV19 with TRBJ1-6; D remains ambiguous. Germline V lookup: CDR1 LNHDA, CDR2 SQIVND (reference sequence). The CDR3 length is 11 residues. Trimming removed 7 bases at V and 12 bases at J, with 10 bases between. For the CDR3, the DNA is TGTGCCAGTAATCCCTTGGGACCCCTCCACTTT. It yields the protein CASNPLGPLHF.

This chain links TRBV7-6 with TRBJ2-3, with 15 bases aligning to TRBD2. The germline V gene encodes CDR1 SGHVS and CDR2 FNYEAQ. The trim removed 5 bases at V and 6 bases at J, leaving 6 bases unmatched. This CDR3 is built from 16 residues. CDR3 region: CASSRTSGRAGDTQYF. CDR3 sequence (DNA): TGTGCCAGCAGCCGGACTAGCGGGAGGGCCGGGGATACGCAGTATTTT.

This clonotype was seen at least ten times. The chain is built from TRBV2 and TRBJ1-6; D is unresolved. CDR1 and CDR2 (germline): SNHLY, FYNNEI. Between the trimmed V and J ends, which lost 0 bases and 6 bases, there was a span of 9 bases. This CDR3 contains 15 residues. The CDR3 coding sequence is TGTGCCAGCAGTGAAGCCCGGACGGCTAATTCACCCCTCCACTTT. Amino acids: CASSEARTANSPLHF.

This chain links TRBV10-3 with TRBJ2-3; 9 nucleotides align to TRBD2. The V gene end was trimmed by 6 bases and the J gene end by 2 bases; junction bases not matched to a gene: 3. Germline loops: CDR1 ENHRY, CDR2 SYGVKD. The CDR3 covers 14 residues. The CDR3 DNA reads TGTGCCATCAGATTAGCGGGGGACACAGATACGCAGTATTTT. Amino acids: CAIRLAGDTDTQYF.

Only a few counts were recorded for this clonotype. The J gene is TRBJ2-7, the V gene TRBV7-2; 7 nucleotides match TRBD1. This CDR3 comprises 13 residues. Germline V gene data show CDR1 as SGHTA and CDR2 as FQGNSA. V gave up 5 bases and J gave up 4 bases; unmatched junction bases: 5. The CDR3 nucleotides are TGTGCCAGCAGCCTACAGGGGAGATACGAGCAGTACTTC. Protein product: CASSLQGRYEQYF.

Concerning this clonotype itself: One end of the junction does not line up with germline, which may come from a read error. V and J are TRBV15 and TRBJ1-5; possibly TRBD1 for D (6 bases). In germline, CDR1 is LNHNV, CDR2 YYDKDF (reference sequence). The CDR3 is 15 residues long. This chain's CDR3 is CATGRDLGGWQPQHF. The CDR3 bases are TGTGCCACCGGCAGAGATCTGGGGGGCTGGCAGCCCCAGCATTTT.

This chain joins TRBV25-1 and TRBJ1-1, with TRBD1 matching 8 bases. The germline V gene encodes CDR1 MGHDK and CDR2 SYGVNS. CDR3 length: 16 amino acids. Trimming cost V 4 bases and J 0 bases; bases outside gene matches: 7. CDR3 residues: CASSAIRTGMNTEAFF. The CDR3 bases are TGTGCCAGCAGTGCGATACGGACAGGGATGAACACTGAAGCTTTCTTT.

Regarding this clonotype: Since a much larger clone is just one base distant, this may be a read error. The V and J genes are TRBV20-1 and TRBJ1-3; D is unclear. Germline CDR1 DFQATT, CDR2 SNEGSKA (reference sequence). This CDR3 has 16 amino acids. CDR3 in DNA: TGCAGTGCTAGAGGTGGTTCCAGCAACTCTGGAAGCACCATATATTTT. It specifies CSARGGSSNSGSTIYF.

The sample holds a few counts of this clonotype. V usage is TRBV29-1 and J usage is TRBJ2-5, with TRBD2 matching 8 bases. The CDR3 spans 14 residues. The V and J ends lost 4 bases and 4 bases, in that order; junction bases with no gene match: 8. Germline assignment: CDR1 SQVTM and CDR2 ANQGSEA. CDR3 protein: CSVAGGLAGETQYF. In DNA form, the CDR3 reads TGCAGCGTTGCCGGTGGGCTAGCGGGAGAGACCCAGTACTTC.

This clonotype was observed a handful of times. V is TRBV12-3 or TRBV12-4 and J is TRBJ2-3; 7 bases match TRBD2. CDR3 size: 13 residues. J lost 3 bases, V lost 7 bases, and 4 bases had no gene match. The CDR3 region is CASKGLVTDTQYF. In DNA, the CDR3 is TGTGCCAGCAAAGGACTAGTAACAGATACGCAGTATTTT.

This clonotype was recorded many times. The rearrangement uses TRBV24-1 and TRBJ1-5; D is uncertain. Germline values: CDR1 KGHDR, CDR2 SFDVKD. CDR3 size: 14 residues. V was pared by 5 bases and J by 4 bases, with 11 bases between. CDR3 region: CATSVTGPNQPQHF. As DNA, the CDR3 is TGTGCCACCAGTGTCACCGGACCGAATCAGCCCCAGCATTTT.

This clonotype was detected once. The chain's CDR3 is CASSYKTGGSPLHF. CDR3 sequence (DNA): TGTGCCAGCAGTTACAAGACAGGCGGCTCTCCCCTCCACTTT. The V gene is TRBV6-5, the J gene TRBJ1-6, with a tentative D call TRBD1 (6 bases). The CDR3 is made up of 14 amino acids. The V end lost 2 bases, the J end lost 13 bases, and 15 bases lay between the germline ends. CDR1 and CDR2 from the germline V gene are MNHEY and SVGAGI.

As for this clonotype: A much larger clone is a single base away; this may be a read error. The chain is built from TRBV12-3 or TRBV12-4 and TRBJ2-3; D may be TRBD2 (5 bases). V was cut by 1 base and J by 7 bases, with 9 bases left in between. The CDR3 spans 13 residues. The CDR3 region has the DNA TGTGCCAGCAGTTTAGTGCAGACTAATACGCAGTATTTT. Translated: CASSLVQTNTQYF.

This clonotype was recorded at least ten times. As DNA, the CDR3 is TGTGCCAGTAGCCTATGGACAGGGGACTCTAATGAAAAACTGTTTTTT. Its translation: CASSLWTGDSNEKLFF. This rearrangement joins TRBV19 to TRBJ1-4; TRBD1 matches at 9 bases. V lost 6 bases, J lost 3 bases, and 8 bases stayed unmatched. The CDR3 extends over 16 amino acids. Germline V gene data show CDR1 as LNHDA and CDR2 as SQIVND (reference sequence).